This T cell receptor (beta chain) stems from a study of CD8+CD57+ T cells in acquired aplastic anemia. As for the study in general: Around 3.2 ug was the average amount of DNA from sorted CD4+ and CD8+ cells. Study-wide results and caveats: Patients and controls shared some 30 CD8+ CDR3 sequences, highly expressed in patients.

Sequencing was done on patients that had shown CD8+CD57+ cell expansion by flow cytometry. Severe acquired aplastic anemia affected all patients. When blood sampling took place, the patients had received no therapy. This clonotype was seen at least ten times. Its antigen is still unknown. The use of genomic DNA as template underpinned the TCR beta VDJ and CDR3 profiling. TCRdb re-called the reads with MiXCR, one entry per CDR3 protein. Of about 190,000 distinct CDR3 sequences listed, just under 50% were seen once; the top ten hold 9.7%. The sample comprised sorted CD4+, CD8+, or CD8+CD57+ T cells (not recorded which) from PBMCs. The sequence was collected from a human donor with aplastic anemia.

The CDR3 region has the DNA TGCAGTGCTCTCCGGCCTAACTCTGGAAACACCATATATTTT. Residues: CSALRPNSGNTIYF. This chain links TRBV20-1 with TRBJ1-3; unclear D gene. Trimming cost V 5 bases and J 0 bases, with 11 bases left between them. Germline V gives CDR1 DFQATT, CDR2 SNEGSKA (reference sequence). CDR3 length equals 14 residues.